Each of the 29 T cell receptor beta chains below was sequenced from the same sample in a study of shared clonotypes between healthy human individuals. Profiled with immunoSEQ multiplex PCR; TCRdb holds only in-frame clones, not every one. The table shows approximately 350,000 clones, with around 67% occurring only once. Material: memory CD4+ T cells sorted from blood. Sample subset: CD45RA-negative fraction. The receptors were gathered from a man between 25 and 39 years old in good health.

The chain links TRBV7-8 to TRBJ2-7, with 7 positions matching TRBD2. The V segment lost 7 bases and the J segment 4 bases; nucleotides outside the gene matches: 13. The CDR3 is made up of 15 amino acids. Germline V lookup: CDR1 SGHVS, CDR2 FQNEAQ. The CDR3 nucleotides are TGTGCCAGCAACTTTCTGGGGGGGTTCTTGTACGAGCAGTACTTC. Protein: CASNFLGGFLYEQYF.

The J gene is TRBJ2-1, the V gene TRBV7-3; no firm D call. V lost 0 bases and J 9 bases, leaving 9 bases between the germline ends. There are 13 residues in the CDR3. CDR1 is SGHTA, CDR2 FQGTGA, per germline. The DNA of the CDR3 is TGTGCCAGCAGCTTAACGTTGGATTCTGAGCAGTTCTTC. It codes for CASSLTLDSEQFF.

The chain links TRBV5-6 to TRBJ2-1; D not resolved. V shed 0 bases and J shed 1 base, with 8 bases lying between them. The length of the CDR3 is 15 residues. The V gene's germline CDR1 is SGHDT and CDR2 YYEEEE. This CDR3 is CASSLVDRSYNEQFF. The CDR3 DNA reads as TGTGCCAGCAGCTTGGTAGATCGGTCCTACAATGAGCAGTTCTTC.

The CDR3 DNA reads as TGTGCCAGCAGCTTCGGGACTAGCGGGAGAAGGTCGTGGGAGACCCAGTACTTC. Encoded protein: CASSFGTSGRRSWETQYF. This chain connects TRBV7-9 to TRBJ2-5, with 14 bases fitting TRBD2. Germline assignment: CDR1 SEHNR and CDR2 FQNEAQ (reference sequence). The CDR3 sequence is 18 residues long. Germline trimming cut 3 bases from V and 5 bases from J; bases unmatched to any gene: 11.

This clone showed up just a few times. The rearrangement joins TRBV10-3 to TRBJ2-5; the match to TRBD1 covers 7 bases. CDR1 is ENHRY and CDR2 is SYGVKD in the germline V gene. This CDR3 comprises 15 residues. J was trimmed by 3 bases and V by 5 bases; bases with no gene match: 9. The CDR3 is CAISSRGSYEETQYF. CDR3 nucleotides: TGTGCCATCAGTAGCAGGGGGTCTTATGAAGAGACCCAGTACTTC.

This chain connects TRBV7-3 to TRBJ2-1; D possibly corresponds to TRBD1 (6 bases). V dropped 2 bases and J dropped 4 bases, with 12 bases sitting between them. The CDR3 totals 15 residues. CDR1 and CDR2 (germline): SGHTA, FQGTGA. The CDR3 region is CASSLVGTTYNEQFF. In nucleotides, the CDR3 is TGTGCCAGCAGCTTAGTTGGGACAACGTACAATGAGCAGTTCTTC.

The chain recombines TRBV4-1 with TRBJ2-7; 7 bases are a match to TRBD1. The length of the CDR3 is 13 residues. CDR1 and CDR2 from the germline V gene are MGHRA and YSYEKL. V shed 5 bases and J 3 bases; nucleotides not matched to a gene: 4. As DNA, the CDR3 is TGCGCCAGCAGCGAGGGACAGAACTACGAGCAGTACTTC. Its translation is CASSEGQNYEQYF.

This chain uses TRBV9 with TRBJ1-4; D gene unclear. The V gene's germline CDR1 is SGDLS and CDR2 YYNGEE. This CDR3 is built from 14 residues. V lost 4 bases and J 4 bases, leaving 11 bases between the germline ends. The CDR3 loop is CASSQGPGNEKLFF. DNA for the CDR3: TGTGCCAGCAGCCAAGGGCCGGGTAATGAAAAACTGTTTTTT.

The chain joins TRBV19 to TRBJ1-5; D is unresolved. V dropped 6 bases and J dropped 4 bases, with 19 bases sitting between them. CDR1 and CDR2 from the germline V gene are LNHDA and SQIVND (reference sequence). The CDR3 contains 16 residues. The CDR3 here is CASRGKGRPINQPQHF. The CDR3 nucleotides read TGTGCCAGTAGGGGAAAAGGGAGACCGATTAATCAGCCCCAGCATTTT. Full variable domain (outside the CDR3, taken from reference TRBV19 and TRBJ1-5): DGGITQSPKYLFRKEGQNVTLSCEQNLNHDAMYWYRQDPGQGLRLIYYSQIVNDFQKGDIAEGYSVSREKKESFPLTVTSAQKNPTAFYLCASRGKGRPINQPQHFGDGTRLSIL.

This clone appeared a single time. The chain uses TRBV20-1 and TRBJ2-5; TRBD1 might be the D (5 bases). The V gene lost 6 bases and the J gene lost 6 bases, with 11 bases spanning the gap. Germline V gene lookup returns CDR1 DFQATT and CDR2 SNEGSKA (reference sequence). This CDR3 comprises 11 residues. Written as DNA, the CDR3 is TGCAGTGCCCCAGGGATGCAGACCCAGTACTTC. Protein sequence: CSAPGMQTQYF.

The V call is TRBV27, the J call TRBJ2-3; D remains ambiguous. The CDR3 totals 15 residues. Germline CDR1 reads MNHEY; CDR2 reads SMNVEV (reference sequence). The ends were cut back, 3 bases at V and 3 bases at J, with 13 bases in the middle. The CDR3, as DNA: TGTGCCAGCAGTTTCCAAGGGTCTCGAACAGATACGCAGTATTTT. This codes for CASSFQGSRTDTQYF.

The chain links TRBV7-2 to TRBJ2-7; no clear D. Germline V lookup: CDR1 SGHTA, CDR2 FQGNSA. The CDR3 loop spans 15 amino acids. V was shortened by 1 base and J by 4 bases, with 14 bases between the two germline ends. The CDR3 protein is CASSLVVFGPYEQYF. The CDR3, as DNA: TGTGCCAGCAGCTTAGTGGTATTTGGACCGTACGAGCAGTACTTC.

CDR3 nucleotides: TGTGCCAGCAGTTTAGCTCCGAGCAATCAGCCCCAGCATTTT. Translating it yields CASSLAPSNQPQHF. This sequence joins TRBV28 and TRBJ1-5; D is unclear. The CDR3 contains 14 residues. Trimming stripped 2 bases from V and 1 base from J, with 6 bases between. Looked up from germline, CDR1 is MDHEN and CDR2 is SYDVKM.

This clone was seen only once. The chain joins TRBV7-2 to TRBJ2-7; 10 nucleotides line up with TRBD2. This CDR3 is 16 amino acids long. The trim removed 1 base at V and 2 bases at J, leaving 5 bases unmatched. CDR1 is SGHTA and CDR2 is FQGNSA in the germline V gene. CDR3 in amino acids: CASSLVSSGSTYEQYF. In DNA, the CDR3 is TGTGCCAGCAGCTTAGTGTCTAGCGGGAGTACCTACGAGCAGTACTTC.

The rearrangement links TRBV11-2 to TRBJ2-1; 7 bases agree with TRBD1. The CDR3 contains 14 residues. V was pared by 4 bases and J by 14 bases, with 14 bases of the junction left unmatched. Germline V gene sequence: CDR1 SGHAT, CDR2 FQNNGV. CDR3 coding DNA: TGTGCCAGCAGCTCATTAAGGGGACAGCAAATGGAGTTCTTC. It encodes CASSSLRGQQMEFF.

V usage is TRBV6-1 and J usage is TRBJ2-5; either TRBD1 or TRBD2 may supply D (5 bases each). The CDR3 is 15 residues long. Germline V gene lookup returns CDR1 MNHNS and CDR2 SASEGT. V shed 1 base and J shed 1 base, with 10 bases lying between them. CDR3 sequence (DNA): TGTGCCAGCAGTGAAGGGCCGGGGACCCAAGAGACCCAGTACTTC. This translates into CASSEGPGTQETQYF.

V is TRBV2 and J is TRBJ1-5, with D perhaps matching TRBD1 (5 bases). Germline CDR1 is SNHLY and CDR2 is FYNNEI. The CDR3 is made up of 15 amino acids. Trimming pared 6 bases from V and 6 bases from J, leaving 18 bases between. CDR3 region: CASSSVVGGRQPQHF. The CDR3 region has the DNA TGTGCCAGCAGCTCGGTCGTCGGGGGACGTCAGCCCCAGCATTTT.

The V call is TRBV19, the J call TRBJ1-2; 8 bases are a match to TRBD1. Germline CDR1 reads LNHDA; CDR2 reads SQIVND (reference sequence). The CDR3 length is 12 residues. V dropped 8 bases and J dropped 3; count of bases not matched to a gene: 2. In nucleotides, the CDR3 is TGTGCCAGTGGACAGGGATACTATGGCTACACCTTC. Translated, it gives CASGQGYYGYTF. Using reference TRBV19 and TRBJ1-2 for the parts outside the CDR3, the full variable domain is DGGITQSPKYLFRKEGQNVTLSCEQNLNHDAMYWYRQDPGQGLRLIYYSQIVNDFQKGDIAEGYSVSREKKESFPLTVTSAQKNPTAFYLCASGQGYYGYTFGSGTRLTVV.

The rearrangement joins TRBV7-2 to TRBJ2-7, with D uncertain. The length of the CDR3 is 13 residues. The germline V gene encodes CDR1 SGHTA and CDR2 FQGNSA. Trimming removed 0 bases from V and 6 bases from J, with 9 bases in between. DNA of the CDR3: TGTGCCAGCAGCTTAGCGGCGGTCCTCGAGCAGTACTTC. It specifies CASSLAAVLEQYF. Together with reference TRBV7-2 and TRBJ2-7, the CDR3 gives the full variable domain: GAGVSQSPSNKVTEKGKDVELRCDPISGHTALYWYRQSLGQGLEFLIYFQGNSAPDKSGLPSDRFSAERTGGSVSTLTIQRTQQEDSAVYLCASSLAAVLEQYFGPGTRLTVT.

V gene TRBV27 combines with J gene TRBJ1-2; D possibly corresponds to TRBD1 (5 bases). V was cut by 2 bases and J by 4 bases, with 11 bases left in between. The CDR3 extends over 14 amino acids. CDR1 is MNHEY and CDR2 is SMNVEV in the germline V gene (reference sequence). The CDR3 region is CASSLRLGPYGYTF. The CDR3 DNA reads TGTGCCAGCAGTTTAAGGCTGGGGCCCTATGGCTACACCTTC.

This sequence joins TRBV11-3 and TRBJ1-3, with D unresolved. V lost 0 bases and J 0 bases, leaving 9 bases between the germline ends. This CDR3 has 16 residues. CDR1 is SGHNT and CDR2 is YENEEA in the germline V gene. In DNA form, the CDR3 reads TGTGCCAGCAGCTTAGATGAGGGAACCTCTGGAAACACCATATATTTT. It translates to CASSLDEGTSGNTIYF.

The chain links TRBV7-6 to TRBJ2-7, with 13 positions matching TRBD2. The CDR3 covers 16 residues. Germline V gene lookup returns CDR1 SGHVS and CDR2 FNYEAQ. V lost 5 bases and J lost 5; bases outside the gene matches: 9. The CDR3 protein is CASSVGLAGELNEQYF. For the CDR3, the DNA is TGTGCCAGCAGCGTAGGACTAGCGGGAGAACTGAACGAGCAGTACTTC.

This clone was recorded a few times. This chain uses TRBV2 with TRBJ2-1; 9 bases map to TRBD1. Germline V gene data show CDR1 as SNHLY and CDR2 as FYNNEI. The CDR3 sequence is 12 residues long. J gave up 7 bases and V 11 bases, and 6 bases lay outside the gene matches. The DNA of the CDR3 is TGTGCCTCAGGGACAGGGTATAATGAGCAGTTCTTC. It yields the protein CASGTGYNEQFF. Drawing the rest from reference TRBV2 and TRBJ2-1, the complete variable domain is EPEVTQTPSHQVTQMGQEVILRCVPISNHLYFYWYRQILGQKVEFLVSFYNNEISEKSEIFDDQFSVERPDGSNFTLKIRSTKLEDSAMYFCASGTGYNEQFFGPGTRLTVL.

The chain is built from TRBV19 and TRBJ2-5; TRBD1 agrees at 8 bases. V lost 10 bases to trimming and J lost 2 bases; unmatched junction nucleotides: 6. The CDR3 has 13 amino acids. Germline CDR1 reads LNHDA; CDR2 reads SQIVND (reference sequence). The CDR3 loop is CATGTGVQETQYF. For the CDR3, the DNA is TGTGCCACTGGGACAGGCGTACAAGAGACCCAGTACTTC.

The chain combines TRBV27 with TRBJ2-5; possibly TRBD2 for D (6 bases). V lost 3 bases and J lost 1, with 6 bases in between. The CDR3 has 13 residues. Germline CDR1 MNHEY, CDR2 SMNVEV (reference sequence). The CDR3 sequence: CASSLRGQETQYF. The CDR3 bases are TGTGCCAGCAGTTTGCGGGGCCAAGAGACCCAGTACTTC.

The genes are TRBV27 and TRBJ2-6; D may be TRBD2 (6 bases). Germline CDR1 MNHEY, CDR2 SMNVEV (reference sequence). This CDR3 contains 18 residues. The ends were cut back, 7 bases at V and 4 bases at J, with 23 bases in the middle. The CDR3 coding sequence is TGTGCCAGCACGGGCAGGGTGGGACTCTTGAGCGGGGCCAACGTCCTGACTTTC. This sequence encodes CASTGRVGLLSGANVLTF.

The chain combines TRBV6-5 with TRBJ2-4; D is ambiguous. Germline values: CDR1 MNHEY, CDR2 SVGAGI. V gave up 4 bases and J gave up 5 bases, with 9 bases separating them. The CDR3 runs 13 residues. The CDR3 nucleotides are TGTGCCAGCAGTTCCCCCCTCCAAAACATTCAGTACTTC. Protein: CASSSPLQNIQYF.

This clone showed up just a few times. This chain connects TRBV25-1 to TRBJ2-5, with TRBD1 as a possible D gene (5 bases). The CDR3 runs to 15 residues. Germline-derived CDR1 and CDR2 are MGHDK and SYGVNS. V was trimmed by 4 bases and J by 2 bases, leaving 14 bases between them. CDR3 bases: TGTGCCAGCAGTGTCAGGGAAGATCTTCAAGAGACCCAGTACTTC. It is translated as CASSVREDLQETQYF.

The CDR3 DNA is TGTGCCAGCAGCTATAGGACTGAGCAGTTCTTC. As protein: CASSYRTEQFF. V and J are TRBV7-9 and TRBJ2-1; D remains ambiguous. Germline CDR1 SEHNR, CDR2 FQNEAQ (reference sequence). Trimming left V 4 bases short and J 9 bases short, with 7 bases between. The CDR3 covers 11 residues.